This T cell receptor beta chain comes out of a study of blood T cell repertoires in COVID-19. This table comes from immunoSEQ multiplex PCR, and its TCRdb copy is limited to in-frame clones, with some not included. Among about 300,000 clones listed, about nine tenths were seen once. The TCR sequence derives from a woman between 45 and 60 years old with COVID-19, enrolled during active disease. Specimen: peripheral blood.

CDR3 coding DNA: TGTGCCAGTAGTACTACCCGGACAGGAGGATATGGCTACACCTTC. Its translation is CASSTTRTGGYGYTF. This sequence joins TRBV19 and TRBJ1-2; 7 bases fit TRBD1. Germline CDR1 is LNHDA and CDR2 is SQIVND (reference sequence). With 4 bases clipped from V and 5 bases from J, the junction kept 10 bases outside the gene matches. This CDR3 contains 15 residues.